A selection of T cell receptor beta chains follows, all from one sample in a study of T cell responses to AZD1222 COVID-19 vaccine. Some clones are missing from TCRdb's copy, which holds only in-frame ones; the method was immunoSEQ multiplex PCR. The top ten clones hold about 2.5% of a sample with 170,000 or so clones, 87% of them seen once. The sequenced sample was peripheral blood, obtained on day 0 of AZD1222 vaccination. The source of these receptors is an adult in good health. Each CDR3 is given with its conserved first and last residue. The D gene is left open where the match is weak. Part of the rows lack a size; the others show once, few, many or a class for expanded clones.

j_gene: TRBJ2-1
d_gene: TRBD1
v_gene: TRBV18
abundance: .
CDR3nt: TGTGCCAGCTCACCAGGGACAGGGAACTACAATGAGCAGTTCTTC
CDR3aa: CASSPGTGNYNEQFF

j_gene: TRBJ1-2
d_gene: .
v_gene: TRBV2
abundance: few
CDR3nt: TGTGCCAGCGTGGGGACCACGAATGGCTACACCTTC
CDR3aa: CASVGTTNGYTF

j_gene: TRBJ1-1
d_gene: .
v_gene: TRBV7-2
abundance: .
CDR3nt: TGTGCCAGCAGCTCCGGGCTCGGGACTGAAGCTTTCTTT
CDR3aa: CASSSGLGTEAFF

j_gene: TRBJ1-2
d_gene: .
v_gene: TRBV30
abundance: .
CDR3nt: TGTGCCTGGAGCCAAGGGCGGGGGCGGACCGAAGGCTACACCTTC
CDR3aa: CAWSQGRGRTEGYTF

j_gene: TRBJ2-2
d_gene: .
v_gene: TRBV24-1
abundance: .
CDR3nt: TGTGCCACCAGTGATCACCGGGTCCCGAACACCGGGGAGCTGTTTTTT
CDR3aa: CATSDHRVPNTGELFF

j_gene: TRBJ2-7
d_gene: .
v_gene: TRBV18
abundance: .
CDR3nt: TGTGCCAGCTCACCATCCTATTACGAGCAGTACTTC
CDR3aa: CASSPSYYEQYF

j_gene: TRBJ2-4
d_gene: TRBD2
v_gene: TRBV4-1
abundance: .
CDR3nt: TGCGCCAGCAGCCAAGATACTAGCGGGAGGGCCCTCGGAAACATTCAGTACTTC
CDR3aa: CASSQDTSGRALGNIQYF

j_gene: TRBJ2-1
d_gene: .
v_gene: TRBV24-1
abundance: once
CDR3nt: TGTGCCACCGCAGAAGCGGGCCCCGACAATGAGCAGTTCTTC
CDR3aa: CATAEAGPDNEQFF

j_gene: TRBJ2-3
d_gene: TRBD2
v_gene: TRBV27
abundance: .
CDR3nt: TGTGCCAGCAGCACCACCGGGACTAGCGGGAGGACAGATACGCAGTATTTT
CDR3aa: CASSTTGTSGRTDTQYF

j_gene: TRBJ2-7
d_gene: TRBD1
v_gene: TRBV7-2
abundance: .
CDR3nt: TGTGCCAGCAGCTTGACAGGACAGGGTTTTTACGAGCAGTACTTC
CDR3aa: CASSLTGQGFYEQYF

j_gene: TRBJ2-7
d_gene: TRBD1
v_gene: TRBV5-1
abundance: .
CDR3nt: TGCGCCAGCAGTCCCGGGACAGGGGGTGTCGAGCAGTACTTC
CDR3aa: CASSPGTGGVEQYF

j_gene: TRBJ2-1
d_gene: TRBD1
v_gene: TRBV27
abundance: once
CDR3nt: TGTGCCAGCAGTTCCGGACAGGGGGCAGGGAATGAGCAGTTCTTC
CDR3aa: CASSSGQGAGNEQFF

j_gene: TRBJ1-2
d_gene: .
v_gene: TRBV2
abundance: .
CDR3nt: TGTGCCAGCAGAGGATATAGCTATGGCTACACCTTC
CDR3aa: CASRGYSYGYTF

j_gene: TRBJ1-3
d_gene: .
v_gene: TRBV28
abundance: .
CDR3nt: TGTGCCAGCAGTTTAATTGGCAGCTCTGGAAACACCATATATTTT
CDR3aa: CASSLIGSSGNTIYF

j_gene: TRBJ2-3
d_gene: .
v_gene: TRBV2
abundance: few
CDR3nt: TGTGCCAGCAGTGGGGGACTGGGCCCAGATACGCAGTATTTT
CDR3aa: CASSGGLGPDTQYF

j_gene: TRBJ1-2
d_gene: .
v_gene: TRBV5-1
abundance: few
CDR3nt: TGCGCCAGCAGCTGGGACACGGCTCCTAACTATGGCTACACCTTC
CDR3aa: CASSWDTAPNYGYTF

j_gene: TRBJ2-3
d_gene: .
v_gene: TRBV3-1/TRBV3-2
abundance: .
CDR3nt: TGTGCCAGCAGCCAAGGGCTCGGGAGTGCGTCAGATACGCAGTATTTT
CDR3aa: CASSQGLGSASDTQYF

j_gene: TRBJ1-3
d_gene: .
v_gene: TRBV18
abundance: .
CDR3nt: TGTGCCAGCTCACCAGAAGGGGTGGCTTCTGGAAACACCATATATTTT
CDR3aa: CASSPEGVASGNTIYF

j_gene: TRBJ1-5
d_gene: .
v_gene: TRBV21-1
abundance: .
CDR3nt: TGTGCCAGCAGCAAGAAACGGACAGGGGTGGATCAGCCCCAGCATTTT
CDR3aa: CASSKKRTGVDQPQHF

j_gene: TRBJ1-5
d_gene: TRBD1
v_gene: TRBV19
abundance: .
CDR3nt: TGTGCCAGTAGTCAGACAGGGTCGAATCAGCCCCAGCATTTT
CDR3aa: CASSQTGSNQPQHF

j_gene: TRBJ1-1
d_gene: TRBD1
v_gene: TRBV4-1
abundance: .
CDR3nt: TGCGCCAGCAGCCAACGACAGGGACAGACTGAAGCTTTCTTT
CDR3aa: CASSQRQGQTEAFF

j_gene: TRBJ2-1
d_gene: .
v_gene: TRBV11-2
abundance: .
CDR3nt: TGTGCCAGCAGCTTCATGTCCTCCTACAATGAGCAGTTCTTC
CDR3aa: CASSFMSSYNEQFF

j_gene: TRBJ2-7
d_gene: TRBD2
v_gene: TRBV7-2
abundance: .
CDR3nt: TGTGCCAGCAGCTCCTCTGGCCTAGCGGCGACCTACGAGCAGTACTTC
CDR3aa: CASSSSGLAATYEQYF

j_gene: TRBJ1-2
d_gene: .
v_gene: TRBV7-2
abundance: .
CDR3nt: TGTGCCAGCAGCTTAGAACAGCACCCTAACTATGGCTACACCTTC
CDR3aa: CASSLEQHPNYGYTF

j_gene: TRBJ1-2
d_gene: .
v_gene: TRBV28
abundance: once
CDR3nt: TGTGCCAGCAGTTTATCCCAGGGCCAGAGCTACACCTTC
CDR3aa: CASSLSQGQSYTF

j_gene: TRBJ1-2
d_gene: TRBD1
v_gene: TRBV19
abundance: .
CDR3nt: TGTGCCAGTAGTATAGGAGGACAGGGGAACTATGGCTACACCTTC
CDR3aa: CASSIGGQGNYGYTF

j_gene: TRBJ1-1
d_gene: .
v_gene: TRBV6-5
abundance: .
CDR3nt: TGTGCCAGCAGTTCGCCCTCCGGTGTAGGTGACACTGAAGCTTTCTTT
CDR3aa: CASSSPSGVGDTEAFF

j_gene: TRBJ2-3
d_gene: TRBD1
v_gene: TRBV2
abundance: .
CDR3nt: TGTGCCAGCAACCGCAGGGGGCAGATCACAGATACGCAGTATTTT
CDR3aa: CASNRRGQITDTQYF

j_gene: TRBJ1-6
d_gene: .
v_gene: TRBV10-1
abundance: .
CDR3nt: TGCGCCAGCAGCGGACTTTGGCTGGTATCTTCACCCCTCCACTTT
CDR3aa: CASSGLWLVSSPLHF

j_gene: TRBJ2-7
d_gene: .
v_gene: TRBV7-8
abundance: once
CDR3nt: TGTGCCAGCAGTCTAACCTCCCGTCTTTCCTACGAGCAGTACTTC
CDR3aa: CASSLTSRLSYEQYF

j_gene: TRBJ2-3
d_gene: .
v_gene: TRBV7-2
abundance: .
CDR3nt: TGTGCCAGCGGACCACAGGCCGGTTTTTTGATAAATACGCAGTATTTT
CDR3aa: CASGPQAGFLINTQYF

j_gene: TRBJ2-5
d_gene: TRBD2
v_gene: TRBV27
abundance: .
CDR3nt: TGTGCCAGCAGTTTAGCTGCTAGCGGGGTGTTGGAGACCCAGTACTTC
CDR3aa: CASSLAASGVLETQYF

j_gene: TRBJ2-7
d_gene: TRBD2
v_gene: TRBV30
abundance: .
CDR3nt: TGTGCCTGGAGTGTACAGAGCGGGGGCTCCTACGAGCAGTACTTC
CDR3aa: CAWSVQSGGSYEQYF

j_gene: TRBJ1-6
d_gene: .
v_gene: TRBV6-4
abundance: .
CDR3nt: TGTGCCAGCAGTGAAAGGACTCACTCCTATAATTCACCCCTCCACTTT
CDR3aa: CASSERTHSYNSPLHF

j_gene: TRBJ2-1
d_gene: TRBD1
v_gene: TRBV9
abundance: .
CDR3nt: TGTGCCAGCAGCGTAACAGGGGACTCCTACAATGAGCAGTTCTTC
CDR3aa: CASSVTGDSYNEQFF

j_gene: TRBJ2-3
d_gene: .
v_gene: TRBV19
abundance: .
CDR3nt: TGTGCCAGTAGTATCGGGGGAGTGGTAGATACGCAGTATTTT
CDR3aa: CASSIGGVVDTQYF

j_gene: TRBJ2-5
d_gene: TRBD2
v_gene: TRBV6-5
abundance: .
CDR3nt: TGTGCCAGCAGGACCGTTAATAGCGGGCTCGAGACCCAGTACTTC
CDR3aa: CASRTVNSGLETQYF

j_gene: TRBJ2-7
d_gene: .
v_gene: TRBV21-1
abundance: .
CDR3nt: TGTGCCAGCAGACAGGGACTAGCGGGCCACCCTGCCTTC
CDR3aa: CASRQGLAGHPAF

j_gene: TRBJ2-7
d_gene: TRBD1
v_gene: TRBV3-1/TRBV3-2
abundance: .
CDR3nt: TGTGCCAGCAGCCATTCGGGACAGGGGTCCTACGAGCAGTACTTC
CDR3aa: CASSHSGQGSYEQYF

j_gene: TRBJ2-7
d_gene: .
v_gene: TRBV21-1
abundance: few
CDR3nt: TGTGCCAGCATCGGTGAGCGGAAGATCTACGAGCAGTACTTC
CDR3aa: CASIGERKIYEQYF

j_gene: TRBJ2-3
d_gene: TRBD2
v_gene: TRBV19
abundance: .
CDR3nt: TGTGCCAGTAGTATACTAGCGGACACAGATACGCAGTATTTT
CDR3aa: CASSILADTDTQYF

j_gene: TRBJ2-7
d_gene: TRBD1
v_gene: TRBV11-2
abundance: .
CDR3nt: TGTGCCAGCAGCCCCGGACAGGTATACGAGCAGTACTTC
CDR3aa: CASSPGQVYEQYF

j_gene: TRBJ2-1
d_gene: TRBD2
v_gene: TRBV18
abundance: .
CDR3nt: TGTGCCAGCTCATTGCGGGAGGTGTCCTACAATGAGCAGTTCTTC
CDR3aa: CASSLREVSYNEQFF

j_gene: TRBJ1-5
d_gene: .
v_gene: TRBV7-8
abundance: .
CDR3nt: TGTGCCAGCAGCTTAGTATTCAATCAGCCCCAGCATTTT
CDR3aa: CASSLVFNQPQHF

j_gene: TRBJ2-7
d_gene: TRBD2
v_gene: TRBV7-8
abundance: .
CDR3nt: TGTGCCAGCAGCGCACTAGCGGACTCCTACGAGCAGTACTTC
CDR3aa: CASSALADSYEQYF

j_gene: TRBJ2-3
d_gene: .
v_gene: TRBV3-1/TRBV3-2
abundance: .
CDR3nt: TGTGCCAGCAGCCAAGCCAGCACAGATACGCAGTATTTT
CDR3aa: CASSQASTDTQYF

j_gene: TRBJ2-3
d_gene: TRBD2
v_gene: TRBV24-1
abundance: .
CDR3nt: TGTGCCACCAGTGAAAGGGCTAGCGGGGTGAGGGATACGCAGTATTTT
CDR3aa: CATSERASGVRDTQYF

j_gene: TRBJ2-7
d_gene: TRBD2
v_gene: TRBV9
abundance: .
CDR3nt: TGTGCCAGCAGCCCTGACGGGGGGGAGATCGACGAGCAGTACTTC
CDR3aa: CASSPDGGEIDEQYF

j_gene: TRBJ2-1
d_gene: TRBD2
v_gene: TRBV18
abundance: .
CDR3nt: TGTGCCAGCTCACCGACTATTGCGGGAGGGCCCGGTGAGCAGTTCTTC
CDR3aa: CASSPTIAGGPGEQFF

j_gene: TRBJ1-1
d_gene: .
v_gene: TRBV19
abundance: .
CDR3nt: TGTGCCAGTAGTAATACACCCACTGAAGCTTTCTTT
CDR3aa: CASSNTPTEAFF

j_gene: TRBJ2-1
d_gene: TRBD2
v_gene: TRBV5-1
abundance: once
CDR3nt: TGCGCCAGCAGCTTGGGCCCCTTAGCGGGAGGGCCTGGGACTGAGCAGTTCTTC
CDR3aa: CASSLGPLAGGPGTEQFF

j_gene: TRBJ2-7
d_gene: TRBD1
v_gene: TRBV6-5
abundance: .
CDR3nt: TGTGCCAGCAGTACCAGGGGGTCTAGCTCCTACGAGCAGTACTTC
CDR3aa: CASSTRGSSSYEQYF